One sample yielded the 25 T cell receptor beta chains listed below, sequenced in a study of cytomegalovirus exposure and HLA in healthy donors. Both 60 Vbeta primers and 13 Jbeta primers went into the PCR. Sequenced by immunoSEQ multiplex PCR; TCRdb stores in-frame clones only, minus some. The data contain over 95,000 clones, 77% of them singletons. The specimen was PBMCs. These receptor sequences come from a man in his forties in good health and CMV-seropositive.

The gene calls are TRBV19 and TRBJ2-7, with 9 bases aligning to TRBD1. Germline values: CDR1 LNHDA, CDR2 SQIVND (reference sequence). The CDR3 has 15 residues. V dropped 5 bases and J dropped 6; count of bases not matched to a gene: 11. The CDR3 DNA sequence: TGTGCCAGTAGTCCCCCGGGACAGGGACGAGGCGAGCAGTACTTC. Its translation is CASSPPGQGRGEQYF.

The chain combines TRBV11-1 with TRBJ2-3; D gene ambiguous. Trimming shortened V by 2 bases and J by 0 bases, and 18 bases separated the two germline ends. CDR3 length: 18 amino acids. The germline V gene has CDR1 SGHAT and CDR2 FQDESV (reference sequence). The CDR3 loop reads CASSLTEDFFSSTDTQYF. The CDR3 DNA is TGTGCCAGCAGCTTAACGGAAGACTTCTTCTCTAGCACAGATACGCAGTATTTT.

This chain uses TRBV7-6 with TRBJ1-3, with a tentative D call TRBD1 (5 bases). This CDR3 is built from 17 residues. Trimming took off 4 bases at V and 2 bases at J, with 18 bases between the two ends. CDR1 SGHVS and CDR2 FNYEAQ come from the germline V gene. The CDR3 is CASSWGVLRTAGNTIYF. DNA of the CDR3: TGTGCCAGCAGCTGGGGGGTTCTGAGGACTGCTGGAAACACCATATATTTT.

V is TRBV15 and J is TRBJ2-6; D uncertain. Germline CDR1 and CDR2: LNHNV and YYDKDF (reference sequence). Trimming stripped 8 bases from V and 0 bases from J, with 5 bases between. The CDR3 spans 13 residues. In nucleotides, the CDR3 is TGTGCCACCTTTTACTCTGGGGCCAACGTCCTGACTTTC. It is translated as CATFYSGANVLTF.

This sequence joins TRBV4-3 and TRBJ1-2; possibly TRBD1 for D (5 bases). Trimming removed 1 base from V and 7 bases from J, with 10 bases in between. Germline CDR1 reads LGHNA; CDR2 reads YSLEER. The CDR3 covers 13 residues. The CDR3 sequence: CASSQVQGPGYTF. CDR3 sequence (DNA): TGCGCCAGCAGCCAAGTCCAGGGTCCTGGCTACACCTTC.

J is TRBJ2-7 and V is TRBV19; TRBD1 matches at 11 bases. The CDR3 sequence is 15 residues long. Unmatched junction bases numbered 9, after V lost 6 bases and J lost 5 bases. CDR1 is LNHDA and CDR2 is SQIVND in the germline V gene (reference sequence). CDR3 protein: CASRGPGQGGDEQYF. Here the CDR3 DNA reads TGTGCCAGTAGAGGGCCGGGACAGGGGGGAGACGAGCAGTACTTC.

The chain joins TRBV6-5 to TRBJ1-1; D not certain. CDR3 size: 13 residues. Germline V lookup: CDR1 MNHEY, CDR2 SVGAGI. V was shortened by 5 bases and J by 2 bases, with 9 bases between the two germline ends. The CDR3 here is CASSPAGNTEAFF. CDR3 coding DNA: TGTGCCAGCAGTCCCGCGGGAAACACTGAAGCTTTCTTT.

The CDR3 protein is CASNFGTGNSPLHF. The CDR3 coding sequence is TGTGCCAGTAATTTTGGGACAGGCAATTCACCCCTCCACTTT. V is TRBV19 and J is TRBJ1-6; 8 positions agree with TRBD1. The ends lost 7 bases at V and 7 bases at J; junction bases unmatched: 6. The CDR3 is 14 amino acids. Germline CDR1 LNHDA, CDR2 SQIVND (reference sequence).

The rearrangement joins TRBV7-2 to TRBJ2-1; 13 bases agree with TRBD2. The V segment lost 0 bases and the J segment 12 bases; nucleotides outside the gene matches: 5. The germline V gene encodes CDR1 SGHTA and CDR2 FQGNSA. The CDR3 is made up of 15 amino acids. CDR3 sequence: CASSLAGLAGVSQFF. The CDR3 nucleotides read TGTGCCAGCAGCTTAGCCGGACTAGCGGGGGTATCGCAGTTCTTC.

The rearrangement joins TRBV14 to TRBJ2-4; 8 positions match TRBD1. CDR1 is SGHDN and CDR2 is FVKESK in the germline V gene. Trimming removed 4 bases from V and 6 bases from J; junction bases left unmatched: 8. CDR3 length: 15 amino acids. The CDR3 bases are TGTGCCAGCAGCCCTTCCTACAGGGGGAGAAACATTCAGTACTTC. Translation: CASSPSYRGRNIQYF.

The rearrangement links TRBV30 to TRBJ2-7; D is unclear. In germline, CDR1 is GTSNPN, CDR2 SVGIG (reference sequence). V lost 0 bases and J 2 bases, leaving 8 bases between the germline ends. The CDR3 spans 13 residues. CDR3 loop: CAWSVLEPYEQYF. As DNA, the CDR3 is TGTGCCTGGAGTGTACTGGAGCCCTACGAGCAGTACTTC.

V usage is TRBV10-3 and J usage is TRBJ1-1; tentative D call: TRBD1 (6 bases). The germline V gene encodes CDR1 ENHRY and CDR2 SYGVKD. V was shortened by 2 bases and J by 6 bases, with 16 bases between the two germline ends. This CDR3 contains 15 residues. The CDR3 region is CAISEGRGASAEAFF. Written as DNA, the CDR3 is TGTGCCATCAGTGAGGGGAGGGGGGCTTCTGCTGAAGCTTTCTTT.

The chain employs TRBV7-9 and TRBJ2-1; a weak D match, TRBD2 (5 bases). Trimming cost V 4 bases and J 8 bases, with 21 bases left between them. Germline assignment: CDR1 SEHNR and CDR2 FQNEAQ (reference sequence). The CDR3 spans 16 residues. For the CDR3, the DNA is TGTGCCAGCAGCTCAAGTGTAGGGTTTCGTAGCGATGAGCAGTTCTTC. Amino acid sequence: CASSSSVGFRSDEQFF.

This clone came up once. The chain links TRBV27 to TRBJ2-1, with 8 bases that match TRBD2. This CDR3 contains 18 residues. Germline values: CDR1 MNHEY, CDR2 SMNVEV (reference sequence). V lost 0 bases to trimming and J lost 0 bases; unmatched junction nucleotides: 7. The CDR3 nucleotides are TGTGCCAGCAGTTTATCGGGAACCGGGGGGGCCTCCTACAATGAGCAGTTCTTC. Amino acids: CASSLSGTGGASYNEQFF.

This clone has only a few counts. This same CDR3 is encoded by further DNA sequences in the sample. The V and J genes are TRBV5-1 and TRBJ1-1; no reliable D call. With 4 bases removed from V and 5 bases from J, the gap between germline ends came to 9 bases. The germline V gene encodes CDR1 SGHRS and CDR2 YFSETQ. The CDR3 has 12 amino acids. The CDR3 sequence is CASSRPGTEAFF. The CDR3 coding sequence is TGCGCCAGCAGCCGCCCGGGGACTGAAGCTTTCTTT.

About this clone: One end of the junction is discordant with germline, which a read error may explain. V gene TRBV7-9 combines with J gene TRBJ1-2; 12 positions agree with TRBD1. Germline V gene data show CDR1 as SEHNR and CDR2 as FQNEAQ (reference sequence). The length of the CDR3 is 16 residues. The CDR3 here is CSSSQRDGTGGEGYTF. In nucleotides, the CDR3 is TGTTCCAGCAGCCAACGGGACGGGACAGGGGGCGAAGGCTACACCTTC. Complete variable domain (other parts from reference TRBV7-9 and TRBJ1-2): DTGVSQNPRHKITKRGQNVTFRCDPISEHNRLYWYRQTLGQGPEFLTYFQNEAQLEKSRLLSDRFSAERPKGSFSTLEIQRTEQGDSAMYLCSSSQRDGTGGEGYTFGSGTRLTVV.

The chain couples TRBV6-5 to TRBJ2-3, with a possible D match to TRBD1 (5 bases). Trimming pared 2 bases from V and 6 bases from J, leaving 18 bases between. This CDR3 spans 16 amino acids. CDR1 is MNHEY and CDR2 is SVGAGI in the germline V gene. As DNA, the CDR3 is TGTGCCAGCAGTTACGGGGCGGTCCCAGACGGGGATACGCAGTATTTT. Translated: CASSYGAVPDGDTQYF.

This chain connects TRBV7-3 to TRBJ1-6; 9 positions agree with TRBD1. The CDR3 is 14 amino acids. The germline V gene encodes CDR1 SGHTA and CDR2 FQGTGA. With V trimmed by 5 bases and J by 7 bases, 3 bases remained unmatched. The CDR3 DNA follows: TGTGCCAGCAGCCGCGGACAGGGGAATTCACCCCTCCACTTT. This encodes CASSRGQGNSPLHF.

This clone was detected only a few times. The chain carries TRBV5-4 and TRBJ1-6; the D is unclear. V shed 5 bases and J shed 6 bases, with 15 bases lying between them. The CDR3 covers 15 residues. Germline V gene sequence: CDR1 SGHNT, CDR2 YYREEE (reference sequence). CDR3 residues: CASSKQNTVNSPLHF. In nucleotides, the CDR3 is TGTGCCAGCAGTAAACAGAATACAGTTAATTCACCCCTCCACTTT.

For this clone: The sample contains more than one DNA sequence encoding this CDR3. This rearrangement joins TRBV11-2 to TRBJ1-4, with D possibly being TRBD1 (5 bases). The germline CDR1 and CDR2 sequences are SGHAT and FQNNGV. CDR3 length: 14 amino acids. V dropped 1 base and J dropped 5 bases, with 8 bases sitting between them. The chain's CDR3 is CASSLGQGNEKLFF. DNA of the CDR3: TGTGCCAGCAGCTTAGGGCAGGGCAATGAAAAACTGTTTTTT.

The J gene is TRBJ2-5, the V gene TRBV7-9; 8 nucleotides match TRBD2. The trim removed 2 bases at V and 5 bases at J, leaving 10 bases unmatched. Germline values: CDR1 SEHNR, CDR2 FQNEAQ (reference sequence). The CDR3 is made up of 16 amino acids. DNA for the CDR3: TGTGCCAGCAGCTTATTAGGGACAACGGGGGGGGAGACCCAGTACTTC. Translating it yields CASSLLGTTGGETQYF. Looking up the rest from reference TRBV7-9 and TRBJ2-5 gives the full variable domain: DTGVSQNPRHKITKRGQNVTFRCDPISEHNRLYWYRQTLGQGPEFLTYFQNEAQLEKSRLLSDRFSAERPKGSFSTLEIQRTEQGDSAMYLCASSLLGTTGGETQYFGPGTRLLVL.

The chain carries TRBV4-3 and TRBJ2-3, with D possibly TRBD2 on 7 matching bases. This CDR3 has 15 amino acids. The germline V gene has CDR1 LGHNA and CDR2 YSLEER. With 1 base removed from V and 4 bases from J, the gap between germline ends came to 12 bases. The DNA for the CDR3 is TGCGCCAGCAGCCAAGCAGGGGCGGGAGCAGATACGCAGTATTTT. Amino acid sequence: CASSQAGAGADTQYF.

About this clone itself: The germline gene is not matched at one end of the junction; a read error may be the cause. The chain is built from TRBV7-7 and TRBJ2-5; 10 positions agree with TRBD1. From germline, CDR1 is SSHAT and CDR2 FNYEAQ (reference sequence). This CDR3 region has 15 residues. DNA for the CDR3: TGTGCTAGCAGCTTGACAGGGGGCAGGGGGGAGACCCAGTACTTC. This gives the protein CASSLTGGRGETQYF.

V and J are TRBV6-4 and TRBJ1-4; the match to TRBD1 covers 7 bases. The germline V gene encodes CDR1 MRHNA and CDR2 SNTAGT. V dropped 5 bases and J dropped 2; count of bases not matched to a gene: 5. The CDR3 is 15 amino acids. CDR3 in amino acids: CASSSQGGTNEKLFF. The CDR3 nucleotides read TGTGCCAGCAGTTCTCAAGGGGGCACTAATGAAAAACTGTTTTTT.

V usage is TRBV6-6 and J usage is TRBJ1-4; D may be TRBD1 (5 bases). Germline CDR1 and CDR2: MNHNY and SVGAGI (reference sequence). The CDR3 has 15 amino acids. V dropped 6 bases and J dropped 0 bases, with 11 bases sitting between them. The CDR3: CASSGGGATNEKLFF. DNA for the CDR3: TGTGCCAGCAGCGGGGGAGGGGCAACTAATGAAAAACTGTTTTTT.